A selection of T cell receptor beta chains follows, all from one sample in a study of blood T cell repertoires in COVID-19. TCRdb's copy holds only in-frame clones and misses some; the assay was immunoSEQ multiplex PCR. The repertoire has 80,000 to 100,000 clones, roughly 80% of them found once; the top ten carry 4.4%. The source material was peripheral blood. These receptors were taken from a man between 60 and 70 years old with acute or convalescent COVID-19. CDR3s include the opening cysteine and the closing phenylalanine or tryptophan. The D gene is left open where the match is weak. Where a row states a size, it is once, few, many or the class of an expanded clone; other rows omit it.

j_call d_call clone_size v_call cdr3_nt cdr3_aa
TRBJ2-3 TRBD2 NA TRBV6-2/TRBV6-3 TGTGCCAGCAGTTACCCCTTCACGGGAGGCGGAGATACGCAGTATTTT CASSYPFTGGGDTQYF
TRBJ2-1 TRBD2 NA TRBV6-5 TGTGCCAGCAGAGGGACTAGCGGATTTAATGAGCAGTTCTTC CASRGTSGFNEQFF
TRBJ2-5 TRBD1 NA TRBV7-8 TGTGCCAGCAGCTACGGAGGACAGGGAAAAGAGACCCAGTACTTC CASSYGGQGKETQYF
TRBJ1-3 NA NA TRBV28 TGTGCCAGCAGTTTGGGCTCAGGGAGGGGAAACACCATATATTTT CASSLGSGRGNTIYF
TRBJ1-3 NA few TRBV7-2 TGTGCCAGCAGCTTAGCGTCAAGTACCGGGAACACCATATATTTT CASSLASSTGNTIYF
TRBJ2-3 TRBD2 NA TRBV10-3 TGTGCCATCAGTGAGTCGAGTACTAGCGGGGGCACAGATACGCAGTATTTT CAISESSTSGGTDTQYF
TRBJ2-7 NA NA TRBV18 TGTGCCAGCTCAATCATGGAGAGGGTCGAGCAGTACTTC CASSIMERVEQYF
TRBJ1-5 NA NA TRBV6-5 TGTGCCGTTGACACGTATAGCAATCAGCCCCAGCATTTT CAVDTYSNQPQHF
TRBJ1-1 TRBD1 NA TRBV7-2 TGTGCCAGCAGGGTTATGTTACAGGGGTCGGAAGCTTTCTTT CASRVMLQGSEAFF
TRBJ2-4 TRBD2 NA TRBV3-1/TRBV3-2 TGTGCCAGCAGCCAAGATCAATTAGGGCGGGAGGGTCAAAGAGCCAAAAACATTCAGTACTTC CASSQDQLGREGQRAKNIQYF
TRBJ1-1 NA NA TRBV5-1 TGCGCCAGCAGCTTGAATCCAGAGAACACTGAAGCTTTCTTT CASSLNPENTEAFF
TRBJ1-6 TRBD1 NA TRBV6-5 TGTGCCAGCAATAGACAGGGATCACCCCTCCACTTT CASNRQGSPLHF
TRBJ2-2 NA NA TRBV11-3 TGTGCCAGCAGCTTAGATCCCCGGGGGGAGCTGTTTTTT CASSLDPRGELFF
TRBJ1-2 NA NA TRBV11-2 TGTGCCAGCAGCTTAAGTTCAGGGCCCCAAGGCTATGGCTACACCTTC CASSLSSGPQGYGYTF
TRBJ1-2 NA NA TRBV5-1 TGCGCCAGCAGCTTGGAAGGGGATGGCTACACCTTC CASSLEGDGYTF
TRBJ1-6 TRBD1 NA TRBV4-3 TGCGCCAGCAGCCAAGGGGCGGGACAGGGCGATTCACCCCTCCACTTT CASSQGAGQGDSPLHF
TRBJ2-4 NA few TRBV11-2 TGTGCCAGCAGCTTAGGCCGGGGTAGAGAGGAGTACTTC CASSLGRGREEYF
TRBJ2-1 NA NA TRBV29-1 TGCAGCGTTGGTGGGAGAACTAACAATGAGCAGTTCTTC CSVGGRTNNEQFF
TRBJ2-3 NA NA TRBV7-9 TGTGCCAGCAGCTTAGACGTCAGACTCACAGATACGCAGTATTTT CASSLDVRLTDTQYF
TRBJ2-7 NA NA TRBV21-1 TGTGCCAGCAGCAAAGCCGGGACAGGTCCCCACGAGCAGTACTTC CASSKAGTGPHEQYF
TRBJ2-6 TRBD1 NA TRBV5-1 TGCGCCAGCAGCCGATGGGACAGGGACGTCCTGACTTTC CASSRWDRDVLTF
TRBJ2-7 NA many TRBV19 TGTGCCACCCGGGGGACGTGGAGCTCCTACGAGCAGTACTTC CATRGTWSSYEQYF
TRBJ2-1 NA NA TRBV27 TGTGCCAGCAGTTTAACAGTTTTTAACAATGAGCAGTTCTTC CASSLTVFNNEQFF
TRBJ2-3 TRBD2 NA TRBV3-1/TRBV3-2 TGTGCCAGCAGCGGGTCGGGGGGACCAGATACGCAGTATTTT CASSGSGGPDTQYF
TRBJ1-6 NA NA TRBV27 TGTGCCAGCAGCACATCCCGGGCGGGTTCACCCCTCCACTTT CASSTSRAGSPLHF
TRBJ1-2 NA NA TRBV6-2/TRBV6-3 TGTGCCAGCAGTTACCTCGGCAGGGACTATGGCTACACCTTC CASSYLGRDYGYTF
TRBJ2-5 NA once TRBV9 TGTGCCAGCAGCGTAGTGGGGGCCGGGGAGACCCAGTACTTC CASSVVGAGETQYF
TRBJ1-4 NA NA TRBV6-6 TGTGCCAGCGGACCCAGGGGAGGGGGTGAAAAACTGTTTTTT CASGPRGGGEKLFF
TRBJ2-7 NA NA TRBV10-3 TGTGCCATCAGTGTAGGACGGACTTATAACTTC CAISVGRTYNF
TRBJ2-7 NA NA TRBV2 TGTGCCAGCAGTGAATATTTCGAGCAGTACTTC CASSEYFEQYF
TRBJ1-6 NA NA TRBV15 TGTGCCACCAGCCAGGCCGGGGTGGTTAATTCACCCCTCCACTTT CATSQAGVVNSPLHF
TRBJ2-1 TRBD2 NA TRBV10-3 TGTGCCATCAGTGAAAGTGGGCTAGCGGGAGGAAGCTCCTACAATGAGCAGTTCTTC CAISESGLAGGSSYNEQFF
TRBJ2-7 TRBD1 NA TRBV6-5 TGTGCCAGCAAAATTGGGACAGGGGGGAACTACGAGCAGTACTTC CASKIGTGGNYEQYF
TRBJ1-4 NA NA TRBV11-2 TGTGCCAGCAGCCCATTAATTACAGTTGAAAAACTGTTTTTT CASSPLITVEKLFF
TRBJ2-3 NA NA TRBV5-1 TGCGCCAGCGCCACTAGTGTCAGCACAGATACGCAGTATTTT CASATSVSTDTQYF
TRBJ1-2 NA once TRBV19 TGTGCCAGTAGCGTAACTACTGGTTACTATGGCTACACCTTC CASSVTTGYYGYTF
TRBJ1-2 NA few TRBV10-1 TGCGCCAGCAGTGAAGCCAGGGGCTATGGCTACACCTTC CASSEARGYGYTF
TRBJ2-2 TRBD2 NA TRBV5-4 TGTGCCAGCAGCCTACCGGGACTAGACAACACCGGGGAGCTGTTTTTT CASSLPGLDNTGELFF
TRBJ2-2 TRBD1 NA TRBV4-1 TGCGCCAGCAGCCAGACCGGGACAGGGGCCAGGAACACCGGGGAGCTGTTTTTT CASSQTGTGARNTGELFF
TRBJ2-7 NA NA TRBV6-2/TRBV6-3 TGTGCCAGCAGTTACCCTCCGGTTGTGGAGCGGGACACCTACGAGCAGTACTTC CASSYPPVVERDTYEQYF
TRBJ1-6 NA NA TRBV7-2 TGTGCCAGCACCCCCGACCCTAGGTCACCCCTCCACTTT CASTPDPRSPLHF
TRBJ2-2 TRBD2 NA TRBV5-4 TGTGCCAGCAGCAGGACTAGCGGGGGACTGAACACCGGGGAGCTGTTTTTT CASSRTSGGLNTGELFF
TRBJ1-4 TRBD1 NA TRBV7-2 TGTGCCAGCAGCAACCAGGGGGGAGCTAATGAAAAACTGTTTTTT CASSNQGGANEKLFF
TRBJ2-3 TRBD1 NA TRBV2 TGTGCCAGCAGTGTAACGGGACAGTCAACAGATACGCAGTATTTT CASSVTGQSTDTQYF
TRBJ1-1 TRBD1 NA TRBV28 TGTGCCAGCAGTCAATCGACAGGGGCTTTCTCTGAAGCTTTCTTT CASSQSTGAFSEAFF
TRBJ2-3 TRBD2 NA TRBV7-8 TGTGCCAGCAGCTTAGCTCTCGGGGGGAGCACAGATACGCAGTATTTT CASSLALGGSTDTQYF
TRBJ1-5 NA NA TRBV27 TGTGCCAGCAGTCCAAGGACAGACGCCCGTCAGCCCCAGCATTTT CASSPRTDARQPQHF
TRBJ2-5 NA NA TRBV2 TGTGCCAGCAGTTTTCAACGTCGAGGGAGGGAGACCCAGTACTTC CASSFQRRGRETQYF
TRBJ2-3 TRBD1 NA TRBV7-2 TGTGCCAGCAGCTTACAAGGGACAGGCCCAACAGATACGCAGTATTTT CASSLQGTGPTDTQYF
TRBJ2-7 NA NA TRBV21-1 TGTGCCAGCAGCAAAAAAGGAGGGGATGGCAGTACCTACGAGCAGTACTTC CASSKKGGDGSTYEQYF
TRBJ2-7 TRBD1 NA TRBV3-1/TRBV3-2 TGTGCCAGCAGCCGACAGGGGGGCTACGAGCAGTACTTC CASSRQGGYEQYF
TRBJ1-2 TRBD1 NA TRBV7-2 TGTGCCAGCAGCTTAACAGGGGGCGTCTATGGCTACACCTTC CASSLTGGVYGYTF
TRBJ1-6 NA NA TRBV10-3 TGTGCCATCAGTGAGGCCGAGGGTAAGGATTCACCCCTCCACTTT CAISEAEGKDSPLHF
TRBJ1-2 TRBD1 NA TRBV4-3 TGCGCCAGCAGCCAACTTCGGACAGGCCCCTATGGCTACACCTTC CASSQLRTGPYGYTF
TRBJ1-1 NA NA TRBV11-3 TGTGCCAGCAGCTTTGGGACAACGCAGAACACTGAAGCTTTCTTT CASSFGTTQNTEAFF